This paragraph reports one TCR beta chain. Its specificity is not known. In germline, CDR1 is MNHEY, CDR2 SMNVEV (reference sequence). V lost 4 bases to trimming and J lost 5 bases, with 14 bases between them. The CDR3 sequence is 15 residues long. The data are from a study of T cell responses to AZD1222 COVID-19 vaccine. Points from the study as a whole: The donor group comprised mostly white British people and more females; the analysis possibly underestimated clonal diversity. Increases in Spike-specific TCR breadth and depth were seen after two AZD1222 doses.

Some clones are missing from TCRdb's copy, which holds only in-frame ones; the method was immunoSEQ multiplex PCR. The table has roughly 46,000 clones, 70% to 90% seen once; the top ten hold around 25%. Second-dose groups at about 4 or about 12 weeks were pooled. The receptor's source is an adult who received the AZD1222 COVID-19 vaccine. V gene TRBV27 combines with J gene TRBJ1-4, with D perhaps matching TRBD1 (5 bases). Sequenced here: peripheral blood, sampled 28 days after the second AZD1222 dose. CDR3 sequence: CASSWAGSLNEKLFF. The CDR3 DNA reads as TGTGCCAGCAGTTGGGCAGGGAGCCTAAATGAAAAACTGTTTTTT. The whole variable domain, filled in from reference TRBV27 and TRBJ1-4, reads EAQVTQNPRYLITVTGKKLTVTCSQNMNHEYMSWYRQDPGLGLRQIYYSMNVEVTDKGDVPEGYKVSRKEKRNFPLILESPSPNQTSLYFCASSWAGSLNEKLFFGSGTQLSVL.